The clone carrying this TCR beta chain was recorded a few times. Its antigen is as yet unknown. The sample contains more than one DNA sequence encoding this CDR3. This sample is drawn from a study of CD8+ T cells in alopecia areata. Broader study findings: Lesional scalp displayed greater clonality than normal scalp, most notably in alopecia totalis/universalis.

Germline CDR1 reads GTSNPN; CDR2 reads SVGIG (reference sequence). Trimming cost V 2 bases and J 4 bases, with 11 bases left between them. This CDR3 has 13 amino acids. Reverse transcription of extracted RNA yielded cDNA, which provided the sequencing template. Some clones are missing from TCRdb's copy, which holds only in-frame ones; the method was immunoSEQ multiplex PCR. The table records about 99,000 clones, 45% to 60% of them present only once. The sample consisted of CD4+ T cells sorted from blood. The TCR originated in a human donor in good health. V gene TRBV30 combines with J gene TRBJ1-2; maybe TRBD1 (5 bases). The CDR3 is CAWSRQGGYGYTF. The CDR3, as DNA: TGTGCCTGGAGTCGGCAGGGAGGCTATGGCTACACCTTC.